This T cell receptor (beta chain) was profiled in a study of CD8+ T cells in alopecia areata. Extracted RNA was reverse transcribed, and the resulting cDNA served as sequencing template. This table comes from immunoSEQ multiplex PCR, and its TCRdb copy is limited to in-frame clones, with some not included. The sample lists 150,000 or so clones, 55% seen once, with under 5.5% in the top ten. As for this clone: Its target is not known.

Study results and caveats: In lesional scalp, particularly from alopecia totalis/universalis, clonality was higher than in normal scalp. There were also resident alphabeta T cells of normal skin sequenced in scalp samples.

Investigators sorted PBMCs to obtain both CD4+ and CD8+ T cells. The sequencing input was CD4+ T cells sorted from blood. This clonotype originated in a human donor in good health.

CDR3 DNA sequence: TGTGCCAGCAGCTTAGTTGGAGATGAGCAGTTCTTC. This codes for CASSLVGDEQFF. This chain joins TRBV7-9 and TRBJ2-1; D is unresolved. The V gene's germline CDR1 is SEHNR and CDR2 FQNEAQ (reference sequence). This CDR3 region has 12 residues. The V and J ends lost 1 base and 8 bases respectively, with 6 bases between them.